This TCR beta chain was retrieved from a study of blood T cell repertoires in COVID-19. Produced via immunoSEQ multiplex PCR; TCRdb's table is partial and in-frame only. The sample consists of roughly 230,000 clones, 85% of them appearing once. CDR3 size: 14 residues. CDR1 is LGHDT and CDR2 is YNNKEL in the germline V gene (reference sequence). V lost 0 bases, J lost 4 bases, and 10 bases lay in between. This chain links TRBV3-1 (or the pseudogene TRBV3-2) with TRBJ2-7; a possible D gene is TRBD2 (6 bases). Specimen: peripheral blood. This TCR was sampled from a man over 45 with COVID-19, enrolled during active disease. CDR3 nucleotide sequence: TGTGCCAGCAGCCAAGAGGGCGGGACTTACGAGCAGTACTTC. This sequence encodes CASSQEGGTYEQYF.